This entry lists 5 T cell receptor beta chains sequenced from one sample in a study of T-cell memory formation after mild COVID-19. TCRdb recomputed calls from the 5' RACE reads with MiXCR, one row per CDR3 protein. Altogether approximately 290,000 distinct CDR3 sequences are present, approximately 15% being singletons, with the ten largest covering over 20%. Material: PBMCs or a T cell subset sorted from them (not recorded which). These receptors were taken from a man younger than 35 who had mild COVID-19 (a few samples of this study predate the infection). Cell type and time point are not known.

This clonotype has only a few counts. As DNA, the CDR3 is TGTGCCAGCGAGGGCAGTTTGAACACTGAAGCTTTCTTT. Protein: CASEGSLNTEAFF. This sequence joins TRBV6-5 and TRBJ1-1; D unclear. The germline CDR1 and CDR2 sequences are MNHEY and SVGAGI. The CDR3 runs 13 residues. V was trimmed by 8 bases and J by 0 bases, leaving 10 bases between them.

The sample holds many counts of this clonotype. CDR3 nucleotides: TGTGCCAGCAGCTTACGGCATACCGAGCAGTACTTC. It encodes CASSLRHTEQYF. The V and J genes are TRBV7-6 and TRBJ2-7; the D is unclear. The CDR3 covers 12 residues. Per the germline V gene, CDR1 is SGHVS and CDR2 is FNYEAQ. V lost 2 bases and J lost 6, with 8 bases in between.

Turning to this clonotype: This may be a read error, as it is one base from a much larger clone. The chain combines TRBV11-2 with TRBJ2-7, with TRBD1 identical over 7 bases. From germline, CDR1 is SGHAT and CDR2 FQNNGV. Losses at the gene ends were 5 bases for V and 2 bases for J; bases not matched to a gene: 3. This CDR3 is built from 13 residues. The CDR3 loop is CASSPGQTYEQYV. In DNA, the CDR3 is TGTGCCAGCAGCCCGGGACAGACCTACGAGCAGTACGTC.

The chain employs TRBV4-2 and TRBJ2-7; perhaps TRBD2 as D (5 bases). Germline V gene data show CDR1 as LGHNA and CDR2 as YNFKEQ. Trimming removed 0 bases at V and 4 bases at J, with 13 bases between. The CDR3 covers 15 residues. CDR3 in amino acids: CASSQERSSQYEQYF. The CDR3 bases are TGTGCCAGCAGCCAAGAGCGGTCTAGCCAGTACGAGCAGTACTTC.

Ten or more counts support this clonotype. The chain recombines TRBV7-9 with TRBJ1-3; 7 bases line up with TRBD1. CDR3 length: 15 residues. The ends lost 3 bases at V and 4 bases at J; junction bases unmatched: 6. Germline CDR1 is SEHNR and CDR2 is FQNEAQ (reference sequence). CDR3 nucleotide sequence: TGTGCCAGCAGCTTCCCCGGGACAGCAGGAAACACCATATATTTT. This sequence encodes CASSFPGTAGNTIYF.